This TCR beta chain was sequenced for a study of blood T cell repertoires in COVID-19. Study details: Samples of COVID-19 (acute and convalescent) were obtained from the United States, Italy and Spain. T cells, B-cell-depleted T cells, or PBMCs supplied cDNA or gDNA.

Categorization into cohorts depended on clinical history that participants reported. In Cohort 3, a recovered donor had either two negative PCRs, clearance, or symptom resolution. TCRdb keeps only in-frame clones here, not all; method: immunoSEQ multiplex PCR. The profile shows around 290,000 clones, 86% of them singletons. Trimming removed 1 base from V and 1 base from J, with 8 bases in between. The CDR3 is made up of 15 amino acids. Looked up from germline, CDR1 is SGHRS and CDR2 is YFSETQ. The V gene is TRBV5-1, the J gene TRBJ2-2; TRBD1 is a possible D gene (5 bases). The TCR comes from a woman younger than 30 who had recovered from COVID-19. Sequencing input: PBMCs or T cells enriched from blood (not recorded which). The CDR3 is CASSLPQGNTGELFF. DNA of the CDR3: TGCGCCAGCAGCTTGCCTCAGGGGAACACCGGGGAGCTGTTTTTT.